Shown below are 4 T cell receptor beta chains from a single sample sequenced in a study of blood T cell repertoires in COVID-19. Sequencing was performed with immunoSEQ multiplex PCR; in TCRdb, only in-frame clones are kept and a portion is missing. The table has roughly 320,000 clones, over 75% seen once. The sample taken for sequencing was peripheral blood. All receptors derive from a human donor in a cohort sampled during active COVID-19.

The chain employs TRBV5-4 and TRBJ2-2; 7 bases line up with TRBD1. The CDR3 loop spans 15 amino acids. The junction had 1 base not matched to a gene; V was cut back by 2 bases and J by 0 bases. The germline V gene has CDR1 SGHNT and CDR2 YYREEE (reference sequence). The CDR3 sequence is CASSLQGTNTGELFF. The CDR3 nucleotides read TGTGCCAGCAGCTTACAGGGGACGAACACCGGGGAGCTGTTTTTT.

The CDR3 reads CASSSYRQPQHF. CDR3 coding DNA: TGTGCCAGCAGCTCCTATAGACAGCCCCAGCATTTT. V and J are TRBV7-9 and TRBJ1-5, with D hard to call. Trimming took off 4 bases at V and 7 bases at J, with 8 bases between the two ends. The germline CDR1 and CDR2 sequences are SEHNR and FQNEAQ (reference sequence). This CDR3 contains 12 residues. Full variable domain (rest looked up from reference TRBV7-9 and TRBJ1-5): DTGVSQNPRHKITKRGQNVTFRCDPISEHNRLYWYRQTLGQGPEFLTYFQNEAQLEKSRLLSDRFSAERPKGSFSTLEIQRTEQGDSAMYLCASSSYRQPQHFGDGTRLSIL.

The table lists this clone with a count of one. This rearrangement joins TRBV19 to TRBJ2-5; maybe TRBD1 (6 bases). This CDR3 comprises 18 residues. Per the germline V gene, CDR1 is LNHDA and CDR2 is SQIVND (reference sequence). V was trimmed by 2 bases and J by 1 base, leaving 20 bases between them. The CDR3 sequence is CASSIRVPRGPLQETQYF. The CDR3 nucleotides are TGTGCCAGTAGTATAAGGGTCCCCAGGGGCCCTCTCCAAGAGACCCAGTACTTC. Using reference TRBV19 and TRBJ2-5 for the parts outside the CDR3, the full variable domain is DGGITQSPKYLFRKEGQNVTLSCEQNLNHDAMYWYRQDPGQGLRLIYYSQIVNDFQKGDIAEGYSVSREKKESFPLTVTSAQKNPTAFYLCASSIRVPRGPLQETQYFGPGTRLLVL.

J is TRBJ1-5 and V is TRBV6-5; TRBD1 aligns across 8 bases. This CDR3 has 14 residues. V lost 6 bases and J lost 4; bases outside the gene matches: 5. Per the germline V gene, CDR1 is MNHEY and CDR2 is SVGAGI. The chain's CDR3 is CASSRTGWNQPQHF. The DNA of the CDR3 is TGTGCCAGCAGCCGGACAGGGTGGAATCAGCCCCAGCATTTT.